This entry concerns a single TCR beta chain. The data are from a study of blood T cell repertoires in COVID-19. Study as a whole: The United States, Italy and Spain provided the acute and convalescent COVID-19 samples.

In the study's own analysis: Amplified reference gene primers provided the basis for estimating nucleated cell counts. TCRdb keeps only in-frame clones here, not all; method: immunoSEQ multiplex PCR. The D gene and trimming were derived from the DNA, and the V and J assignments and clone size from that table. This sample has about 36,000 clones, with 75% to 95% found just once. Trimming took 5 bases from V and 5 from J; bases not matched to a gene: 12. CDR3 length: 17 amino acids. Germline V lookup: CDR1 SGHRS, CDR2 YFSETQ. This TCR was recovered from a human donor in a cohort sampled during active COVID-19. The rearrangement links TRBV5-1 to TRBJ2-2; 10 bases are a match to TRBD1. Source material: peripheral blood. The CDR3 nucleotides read TGCGCCAGCAGATATAATTCCGGGACAGGGGATACCGGGGAGCTGTTTTTT. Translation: CASRYNSGTGDTGELFF.